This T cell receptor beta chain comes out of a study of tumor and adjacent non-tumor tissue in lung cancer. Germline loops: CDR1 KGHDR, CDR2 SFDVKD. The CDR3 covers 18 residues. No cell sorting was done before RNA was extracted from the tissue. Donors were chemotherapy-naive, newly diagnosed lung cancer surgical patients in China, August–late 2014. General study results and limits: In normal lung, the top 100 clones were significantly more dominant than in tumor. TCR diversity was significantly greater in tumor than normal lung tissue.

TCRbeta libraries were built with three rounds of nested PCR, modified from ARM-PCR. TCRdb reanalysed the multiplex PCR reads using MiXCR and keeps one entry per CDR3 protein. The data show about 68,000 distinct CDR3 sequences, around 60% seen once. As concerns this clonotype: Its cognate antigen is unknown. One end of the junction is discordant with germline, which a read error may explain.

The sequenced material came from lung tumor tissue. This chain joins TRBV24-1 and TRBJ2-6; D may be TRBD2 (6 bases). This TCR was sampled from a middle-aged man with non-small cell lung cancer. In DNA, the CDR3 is TGTGCCATCAGTGATGCGGTCTGGACTAACTCTGGGGCCAACGTCCTGACTTTC. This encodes CAISDAVWTNSGANVLTF.